These 5 T cell receptor beta chains originate from one sample sequenced in a study of cytomegalovirus exposure and HLA in healthy donors. The primer mix had 60 Vbeta and 13 Jbeta primers. Using immunoSEQ multiplex PCR, the repertoire was profiled, and TCRdb retains in-frame clones only, with some absent. Of some 90,000 clones listed, roughly 74% are singletons. Sequencing was performed on PBMCs. The receptors here all came from a female donor in good health and CMV-seropositive.

CDR3 DNA: TGTGCCAGCAGCCTAAACTCAGAAGCTTTCTTT. This translates into CASSLNSEAFF. This sequence joins TRBV11-2 and TRBJ1-1; no firm D call. The CDR3 consists of 11 residues. V was trimmed by 5 bases and J by 8 bases, leaving 9 bases between them. Germline V gene data show CDR1 as SGHAT and CDR2 as FQNNGV.

This clone has just a few counts. The rearrangement uses TRBV4-2 and TRBJ2-3; tentatively, D is TRBD1 (5 bases). In germline, CDR1 is LGHNA, CDR2 YNFKEQ. The CDR3 spans 15 residues. V shed 5 bases and J shed 5 bases, with 17 bases lying between them. The CDR3 DNA reads TGTGCCAGCAGCGAAGGGGCCAAAAAAGGAGATACGCAGTATTTT. It specifies CASSEGAKKGDTQYF.

V and J are TRBV7-2 and TRBJ2-7; 10 positions match TRBD2. V lost 5 bases to trimming and J lost 2 bases; unmatched junction nucleotides: 6. CDR1 SGHTA and CDR2 FQGNSA come from the germline V gene. The CDR3 covers 15 residues. The CDR3 region is CASSQREGQAYEQYF. CDR3 in DNA: TGTGCCAGCAGCCAGCGGGAGGGACAGGCCTACGAGCAGTACTTC.

The chain combines TRBV5-1 with TRBJ2-3; 11 nucleotides align to TRBD1. This CDR3 spans 14 amino acids. V gave up 7 bases and J gave up 3 bases; unmatched junction bases: 4. Per the germline V gene, CDR1 is SGHRS and CDR2 is YFSETQ. This CDR3 is CASQGTGGTDTQYF. CDR3 nucleotide sequence: TGCGCCAGCCAGGGGACAGGGGGTACAGATACGCAGTATTTT.

This sequence joins TRBV28 and TRBJ2-7; TRBD2 matches 13 bases. The J segment lost 3 bases and the V segment lost 6 bases, leaving 8 bases of the junction unmatched. This CDR3 has 16 amino acids. Germline CDR1 and CDR2: MDHEN and SYDVKM. The CDR3 coding sequence is TGTGCCAGCAGCACTCAAAGGACTAGCGGGGGCTACGAGCAGTACTTC. Protein sequence: CASSTQRTSGGYEQYF.